The T cell receptor (beta chain) under discussion was sequenced for a study of T cells after yellow fever vaccination. The CDR3 is 15 amino acids. The V gene end was trimmed by 6 bases and the J gene end by 10 bases; junction bases not matched to a gene: 12. This clonotype was seen a few times. One entry per CDR3 protein results from TCRdb running MiXCR on the 5' RACE reads. The sample carries more than 95,000 distinct CDR3 sequences, about 8.4% recorded once. This clonotype originated in a man aged 18-30 years who received the YFV17D yellow fever vaccine. The sequenced sample was CD8+ T cells sorted from PBMCs, obtained on the day of the yellow fever booster vaccination. The V gene is TRBV12-3 or TRBV12-4, the J gene TRBJ1-6, with 7 bases aligning to TRBD1. In DNA, the CDR3 is TGTGCCAGCAGCCTAAAACAGGGGATTGTCTCACCCCTCCACTTT. It yields the protein CASSLKQGIVSPLHF.